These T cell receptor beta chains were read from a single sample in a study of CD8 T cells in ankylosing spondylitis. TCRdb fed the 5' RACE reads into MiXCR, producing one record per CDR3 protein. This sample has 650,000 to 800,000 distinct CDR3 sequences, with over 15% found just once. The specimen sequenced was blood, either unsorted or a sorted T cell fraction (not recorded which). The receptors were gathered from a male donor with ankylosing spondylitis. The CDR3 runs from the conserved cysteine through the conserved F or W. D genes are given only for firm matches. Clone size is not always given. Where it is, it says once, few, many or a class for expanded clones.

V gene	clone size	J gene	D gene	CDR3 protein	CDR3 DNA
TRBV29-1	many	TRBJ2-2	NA	CSVEVQGKAGELFF	TGCAGCGTTGAGGTCCAGGGGAAGGCCGGGGAGCTGTTTTTT
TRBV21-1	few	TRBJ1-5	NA	CASSKAYRDFRPQHF	TGTGCCAGCAGCAAAGCTTACAGGGACTTTAGGCCCCAGCATTTT
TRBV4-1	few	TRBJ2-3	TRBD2	CASSHRTSATLTDTQYF	TGCGCCAGCAGCCATAGGACTAGCGCGACTTTAACAGATACGCAGTATTTT
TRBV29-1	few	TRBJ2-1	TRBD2	CSGTTGGSNNEQFF	TGCAGCGGCACGACGGGCGGGAGCAACAATGAGCAGTTCTTC
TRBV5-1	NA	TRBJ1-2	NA	CASSSSTGTSYGYTF	TGCGCCAGCAGCTCCTCCACCGGGACTAGCTATGGCTACACCTTC
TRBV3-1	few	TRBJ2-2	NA	CASSQGSLRGTGELFF	TGTGCCAGCAGCCAAGGCAGCCTTCGCGGCACCGGGGAGCTGTTTTTT
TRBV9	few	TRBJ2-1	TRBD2	CASSVGPGGSYNEQFF	TGTGCCAGCAGCGTAGGGCCGGGGGGGTCCTACAATGAGCAGTTCTTC
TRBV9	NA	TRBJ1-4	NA	CASSVETGGRKLFF	TGTGCCAGCAGCGTAGAGACAGGTGGTCGAAAACTGTTTTTT
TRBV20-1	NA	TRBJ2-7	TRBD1	CSARDFSGQGALEQYF	TGCAGTGCTAGAGATTTTTCGGGACAGGGCGCGTTAGAGCAGTACTTC
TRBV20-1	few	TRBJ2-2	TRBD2	CSAVGASGSNTGELFF	TGCAGTGCCGTCGGGGCTAGCGGGAGCAACACCGGGGAGCTGTTTTTT
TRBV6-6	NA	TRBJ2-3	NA	CASSYMDTQYF	TGTGCCAGCAGTTACATGGATACGCAGTATTTT
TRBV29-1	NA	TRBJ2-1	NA	CSSEAPQSSYNEQFF	TGCAGCTCGGAGGCCCCTCAGAGCTCCTACAATGAGCAGTTCTTC
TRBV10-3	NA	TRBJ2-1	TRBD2	CAISDPPSGRPSGEQFF	TGTGCCATCAGTGACCCGCCTAGCGGGAGGCCCTCCGGGGAGCAGTTCTTC
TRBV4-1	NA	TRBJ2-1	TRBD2	CASSKSSGDYNEQFF	TGCGCCAGCAGCAAGAGTAGCGGGGACTACAATGAGCAGTTCTTC
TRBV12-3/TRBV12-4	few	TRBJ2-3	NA	CASSLAQGRGTQYF	TGTGCCAGCAGTTTAGCACAGGGAAGGGGTACGCAGTATTTT
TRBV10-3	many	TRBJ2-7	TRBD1	CATSNPGTEAYEQYF	TGTGCCACTTCAAACCCAGGGACAGAAGCTTACGAGCAGTACTTC
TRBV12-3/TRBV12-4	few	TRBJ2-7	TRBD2	CASSPGTSRSGEQYF	TGTGCCAGCAGTCCCGGGACTAGCCGTTCAGGCGAGCAGTACTTC
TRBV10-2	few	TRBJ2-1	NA	CASRGFSGGRVGNEQFF	TGCGCCAGTCGGGGCTTTTCCGGGGGACGGGTGGGCAATGAGCAGTTCTTC
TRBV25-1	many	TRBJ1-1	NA	CASSIQGNTEAFF	TGTGCCAGCAGCATACAAGGGAACACTGAAGCTTTCTTT
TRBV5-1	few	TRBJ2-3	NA	CASSSRDSNTDTQYF	TGCGCCAGCAGCTCCCGGGACTCCAACACAGATACGCAGTATTTT
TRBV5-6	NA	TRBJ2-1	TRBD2	CASSLTSGGALYRNEQFF	TGTGCCAGCAGTTTAACTAGCGGGGGGGCCCTTTATCGCAATGAGCAGTTCTTC
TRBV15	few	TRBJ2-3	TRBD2	CATSRRLAGAKGDTQYF	TGTGCCACCAGCAGACGACTAGCGGGGGCCAAGGGAGATACGCAGTATTTT
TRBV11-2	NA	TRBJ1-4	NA	CASSWAAEKLFF	TGTGCCAGCAGCTGGGCAGCCGAAAAACTGTTTTTT
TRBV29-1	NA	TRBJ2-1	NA	CSVDPGTNEQFF	TGCAGCGTCGACCCCGGGACCAATGAGCAGTTCTTC
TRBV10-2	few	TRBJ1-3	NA	CASHGEDLGFGNTIYF	TGCGCCAGTCATGGAGAGGACCTCGGGTTTGGAAACACCATATATTTT
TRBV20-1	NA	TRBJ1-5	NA	CSASAQAFGNQPQHF	TGCAGTGCTAGCGCCCAGGCCTTTGGCAATCAGCCCCAGCATTTT
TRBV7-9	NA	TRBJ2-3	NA	CASSQTQGSTDTQYF	TGTGCCAGCAGCCAAACACAGGGAAGCACAGATACGCAGTATTTT
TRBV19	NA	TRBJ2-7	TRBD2	CASSAPGLLGYEQYF	TGTGCCAGTAGTGCTCCGGGACTACTCGGCTACGAGCAGTACTTC
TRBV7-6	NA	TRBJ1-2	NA	CASSPDGAYGYTF	TGTGCCAGCAGCCCTGACGGAGCCTATGGCTACACCTTC
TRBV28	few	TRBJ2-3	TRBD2	CASIVGGSTDTQYF	TGTGCCAGCATCGTGGGGGGGAGCACAGATACGCAGTATTTT
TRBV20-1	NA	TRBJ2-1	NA	CSARGMGGPGHEQFF	TGCAGTGCTAGAGGGATGGGGGGGCCTGGCCATGAGCAGTTCTTC
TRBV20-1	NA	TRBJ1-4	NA	CSQSGGDNEKLFF	TGCAGTCAGAGCGGGGGGGATAATGAAAAACTGTTTTTT
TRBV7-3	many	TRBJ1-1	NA	CASSLPGLKGSDTEAFF	TGTGCCAGCAGCTTACCGGGGTTAAAGGGGAGCGACACTGAAGCTTTCTTT
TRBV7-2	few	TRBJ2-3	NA	CASSLVWPSPTDTQYF	TGTGCCAGCAGCTTAGTTTGGCCTAGCCCCACAGATACGCAGTATTTT
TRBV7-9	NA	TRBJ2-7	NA	CASSLAAGVSYEQYF	TGTGCCAGCAGCTTAGCGGCAGGGGTATCATACGAGCAGTACTTC
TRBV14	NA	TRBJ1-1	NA	CASSQGGMRPEAFF	TGTGCCAGCAGCCAAGGGGGGATGCGGCCTGAAGCTTTCTTT
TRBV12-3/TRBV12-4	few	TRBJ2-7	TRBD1	CASSLEGTGRHEQYF	TGTGCCAGCAGTTTAGAGGGGACAGGGAGACACGAGCAGTACTTC
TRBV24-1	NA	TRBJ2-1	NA	CATSDYSGVKFF	TGTGCCACCAGTGATTATAGCGGTGTGAAGTTCTTC
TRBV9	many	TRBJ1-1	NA	CASSVAGNTEAFF	TGCGCCAGCAGCGTGGCAGGGAACACTGAAGCTTTCTTT
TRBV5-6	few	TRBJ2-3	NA	CASSKTGYTQYF	TGTGCCAGCAGCAAAACGGGGTATACGCAGTATTTT
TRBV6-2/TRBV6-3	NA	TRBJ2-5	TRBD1	CASSAPGQNVETQYF	TGTGCCAGCAGTGCGCCGGGACAGAACGTGGAGACCCAGTACTTC
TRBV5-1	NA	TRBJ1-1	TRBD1	CASSPLEAGGGGVAFF	TGCGCCAGCAGCCCCCTTGAGGCAGGGGGCGGAGGAGTAGCTTTCTTT
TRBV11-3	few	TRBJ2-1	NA	CASSLRFGGTSNEQFF	TGTGCCAGCAGCTTAAGATTCGGGGGAACTTCCAATGAGCAGTTCTTC
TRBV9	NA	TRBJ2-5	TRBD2	CASSVGANGGAQETQYF	TGTGCCAGCAGCGTAGGGGCGAACGGGGGGGCCCAAGAGACCCAGTACTTC
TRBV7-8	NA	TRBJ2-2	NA	CASSFYREGTGELFF	TGTGCCAGCAGCTTCTACCGGGAAGGCACCGGGGAGCTGTTTTTT
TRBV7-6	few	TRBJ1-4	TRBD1	CASSPRDRGEKLFF	TGTGCCAGCAGCCCCCGGGACAGGGGCGAAAAACTGTTTTTT
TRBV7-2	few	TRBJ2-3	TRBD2	CASSLTSGSLTDTQYF	TGTGCCAGCAGCCTAACTAGCGGGAGTCTGACAGATACGCAGTATTTT
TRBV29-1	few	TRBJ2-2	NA	CSVSRGANTGELFF	TGCAGCGTTTCCCGCGGGGCGAACACCGGGGAGCTGTTTTTT
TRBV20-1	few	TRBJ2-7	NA	CSASKGSYEQYF	TGCAGTGCTAGTAAAGGATCCTACGAGCAGTACTTC